The 3 T cell receptor beta chains given below trace back to one sample, sequenced in a study of Ad26.COV2.S vaccination and SARS-CoV-2 variants. Treatment of the sample: about 20 received Ad26.COV2.S at low or high dose, single or two shots; roughly five received placebo; per-sample allocation not given. Day 63 following the first vaccine or placebo injection was when the samples were taken. The assay was immunoSEQ multiplex PCR, and TCRdb's table has in-frame clones only and misses some. The sample lists roughly 300,000 clones, about 87% occurring once. The sample was peripheral blood, taken in a trial of Ad26.COV2.S vaccine versus placebo. The source is a person between 18 and 65 years old who received the Ad26.COV2.S COVID-19 vaccine or a placebo.

The chain has TRBV28 and TRBJ1-6; D is possibly TRBD1 (5 bases). This CDR3 is 14 amino acids long. Germline values: CDR1 MDHEN, CDR2 SYDVKM. V shed 5 bases and J shed 10 bases, with 15 bases lying between them. For the CDR3, the DNA is TGTGCCAGCAGTCGATCTGCAGGGAGCTCACCCCTCCACTTT. It specifies CASSRSAGSSPLHF.

The chain combines TRBV15 with TRBJ2-1, with D tentatively TRBD1 or TRBD2 (5 bases each). The length of the CDR3 is 16 residues. V lost 5 bases and J 8 bases, leaving 22 bases between the germline ends. The germline V gene has CDR1 LNHNV and CDR2 YYDKDF (reference sequence). In nucleotides, the CDR3 is TGTGCCACCAGCGGTGAGGTTGGGGGATGGAGCGATGAGCAGTTCTTC. This translates into CATSGEVGGWSDEQFF. The full variable domain, completed using reference TRBV15 and TRBJ2-1, is DAMVIQNPRYQVTQFGKPVTLSCSQTLNHNVMYWYQQKSSQAPKLLFHYYDKDFNNEADTPDNFQSRRPNTSFCFLDIRSPGLGDTAMYLCATSGEVGGWSDEQFFGPGTRLTVL.

The rearrangement joins TRBV11-2 to TRBJ1-1, with 10 bases aligning to TRBD1. Germline V CDR1 and CDR2: SGHAT, FQNNGV. Germline trimming cut 5 bases from V and 4 bases from J; bases unmatched to any gene: 10. There are 16 residues in the CDR3. Here the CDR3 reads CASSPGTGAGGTEAFF. The CDR3 region has the DNA TGTGCCAGCAGCCCCGGGACAGGGGCAGGGGGCACTGAAGCTTTCTTT.